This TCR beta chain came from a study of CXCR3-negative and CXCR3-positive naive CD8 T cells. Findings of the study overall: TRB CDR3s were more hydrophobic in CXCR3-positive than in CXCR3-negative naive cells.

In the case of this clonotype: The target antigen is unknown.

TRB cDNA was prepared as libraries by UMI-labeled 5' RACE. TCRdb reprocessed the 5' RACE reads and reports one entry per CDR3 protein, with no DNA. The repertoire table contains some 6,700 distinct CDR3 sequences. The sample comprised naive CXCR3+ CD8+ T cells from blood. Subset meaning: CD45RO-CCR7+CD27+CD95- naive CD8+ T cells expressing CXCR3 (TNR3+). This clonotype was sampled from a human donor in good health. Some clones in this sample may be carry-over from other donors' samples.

The CDR3 loop reads CASSLIRGGRLEQYF. The chain joins TRBV7-3 to TRBJ2-7; checking the TCRdb D call of TRBD2 is not possible without DNA. Germline CDR1 SGHTA, CDR2 FQGTGA. The CDR3 sequence is 15 residues long.